Listed below are T cell receptor beta chains from one sample, sequenced in a study of CD8+CD57+ T cells in acquired aplastic anemia. TCRdb re-derived calls from the reads in MiXCR, one entry per CDR3 protein. The sample consists of some 42,000 distinct CDR3 sequences, approximately 67% of them appearing once. The material sequenced was sorted CD4+, CD8+, or CD8+CD57+ T cells (not recorded which) from PBMCs. These receptors came from a human donor in good health, serving as a control. Both conserved end residues are part of each CDR3. The D gene is left open where the match is weak. The size of a clone is reported for some rows only, either as once, few or many, or as a class for expanded clones.

TRBJ1-3,TRBD1,many,TRBV12-3/TRBV12-4,CASSTGGLRNTIYF,TGTGCCAGCAGCACAGGGGGTTTGAGAAACACCATATATTTT
TRBJ1-4,-,-,TRBV12-3/TRBV12-4,CASSFNTDEKLFF,TGTGCCAGCAGTTTTAACACCGATGAAAAACTGTTTTTT
TRBJ1-3,-,once,TRBV19,CASSGPDFLGNTIYF,TGTGCCAGTAGTGGGCCGGACTTCCTCGGAAACACCATATATTTT
TRBJ1-2,-,-,TRBV7-2,CASSLFQGDYGCTF,TGTGCCAGCAGCTTATTTCAGGGAGACTATGGCTGCACCTTC
TRBJ1-1,-,-,TRBV19,CASSISVEAFF,TGTGCCAGTAGTATTTCGGTTGAAGCTTTCTTT
TRBJ2-1,TRBD2,-,TRBV7-6,CASSLIAGGYNEQFF,TGTGCCAGCAGCTTAATAGCGGGGGGGTACAATGAGCAGTTCTTC
TRBJ2-5,-,-,TRBV20-1,CSARADQETQYF,TGCAGTGCTAGGGCGGATCAAGAGACCCAGTACTTC
TRBJ1-1,-,-,TRBV3-1,CASSQGPQGVNTEAFF,TGTGCCAGCAGCCAAGGGCCACAGGGAGTGAACACTGAAGCTTTCTTT
TRBJ2-3,TRBD1,few,TRBV5-6,CASSSGTGRGDTQYF,TGTGCCAGCAGCTCCGGGACAGGGAGGGGAGATACGCAGTATTTT
TRBJ2-5,TRBD2,few,TRBV10-3,CAHARGGGAQETQYF,TGTGCCCACGCGAGAGGCGGGGGGGCCCAAGAGACCCAGTACTTC
TRBJ2-5,TRBD1,-,TRBV2,CASSKSTGGGLETQYF,TGTGCCAGCAGTAAATCGACAGGGGGCGGACTGGAGACCCAGTACTTC
TRBJ2-1,-,-,TRBV7-7,CASSLDSDNEQFF,TGTGCTAGCAGCTTAGACTCGGACAATGAGCAGTTCTTC
TRBJ2-2,-,-,TRBV10-2,CASSDSLEGTLNTGELFF,TGCGCCAGCAGTGACTCCCTGGAAGGGACACTTAACACCGGGGAGCTGTTTTTT
TRBJ1-2,-,-,TRBV20-1,CSAPGEGYGYTF,TGCAGTGCCCCGGGGGAAGGCTATGGCTACACCTTC
TRBJ1-2,TRBD1,-,TRBV9,CASSQGQIYGYTF,TGTGCCAGCAGCCAGGGACAGATCTATGGCTACACCTTC
TRBJ1-2,-,-,TRBV2,CASSLLYGYTF,TGTGCCAGCAGCCTGTTGTATGGCTACACCTTC
TRBJ1-2,-,-,TRBV7-7,CASSLAPGANYGYTF,TGTGCTAGCAGCTTAGCGCCAGGGGCTAACTATGGCTACACCTTC
TRBJ1-2,TRBD1,-,TRBV2,CASSDDRGLYGYTF,TGTGCCAGCAGTGACGACAGGGGACTCTATGGCTACACCTTC
TRBJ2-1,-,many,TRBV4-3,CASSPLGPYNEQFF,TGCGCCAGCAGCCCACTGGGCCCATACAATGAGCAGTTCTTC
TRBJ2-5,TRBD1,few,TRBV2,CASRDRGRRETQYF,TGTGCCAGCAGGGACAGGGGGCGCAGGGAGACCCAGTACTTC
TRBJ2-3,-,once,TRBV19,CASSIALGTGGTDTQYF,TGTGCCAGTAGTATAGCGCTCGGGACTGGCGGCACAGATACGCAGTATTTT
TRBJ1-2,-,-,TRBV5-1,CASSLLFTRDGYTF,TGCGCCAGCAGCTTGCTGTTCACTCGCGATGGCTACACCTTC
TRBJ2-5,-,-,TRBV7-2,CASSLTDSPGETQYF,TGTGCCAGCAGCTTAACGGACAGCCCAGGGGAGACCCAGTACTTC
TRBJ1-1,-,-,TRBV15,CATSRVGSKAFF,TGTGCCACCAGCAGAGTCGGCAGTAAAGCTTTCTTT
TRBJ2-5,TRBD2,-,TRBV2,CASTRAFSGGETQYF,TGTGCCAGCACCCGAGCCTTTAGCGGGGGAGAGACCCAGTACTTC
TRBJ1-6,-,-,TRBV15,CATSRDLWNSPLHF,TGTGCCACCAGCAGAGATCTATGGAATTCACCCCTCCACTTT
TRBJ1-1,-,many,TRBV19,CASSMIGYGTEAFF,TGTGCCAGTAGTATGATAGGGTATGGCACTGAAGCTTTCTTT
TRBJ2-3,TRBD2,once,TRBV10-3,CAISSGLAGGPDTQYF,TGTGCCATCAGCTCCGGACTAGCGGGAGGGCCAGATACGCAGTATTTT
TRBJ2-1,TRBD1,-,TRBV20-1,CSASSNRDRHNEQFF,TGCAGTGCTAGCTCGAACCGGGACAGACACAATGAGCAGTTCTTC
TRBJ1-6,-,-,TRBV29-1,CSAAIGSSSPLHF,TGCAGCGCCGCAATAGGAAGTTCATCACCCCTCCACTTT
TRBJ1-6,TRBD1,-,TRBV9,CASSGQGNSPLHF,TGTGCCAGCAGTGGACAGGGGAATTCACCCCTCCACTTT
TRBJ2-5,-,-,TRBV24-1,CATSSGGGGLQETQYF,TGTGCCACCAGCTCAGGGGGCGGGGGTCTCCAAGAGACCCAGTACTTC
TRBJ1-4,-,-,TRBV15,CATSRTGGYEKLFF,TGTGCCACCAGCAGGACGGGCGGGTATGAAAAACTGTTTTTT
TRBJ1-6,-,-,TRBV7-3,CASSNQENSPLHF,TGTGCCAGCAGCAATCAGGAGAATTCACCCCTCCACTTT
TRBJ1-1,TRBD1,-,TRBV19,CASSETGTGNTEAFF,TGTGCCAGTAGTGAAACCGGGACAGGAAACACTGAAGCTTTCTTT
TRBJ2-7,TRBD2,once,TRBV10-3,CAISGFAGDYEQYF,TGTGCCATCAGTGGCTTTGCGGGGGACTACGAGCAGTACTTC
TRBJ2-2,TRBD1,-,TRBV19,CASSETGTGELFF,TGTGCCAGTAGCGAGACAGGGACCGGGGAGCTGTTTTTT
TRBJ2-1,TRBD2,many,TRBV6-4,CASSEASGGNNEQFF,TGTGCCAGCAGTGAGGCTAGCGGGGGGAACAATGAGCAGTTCTTC